This T cell receptor beta chain was sequenced for a study of cytomegalovirus exposure and HLA in healthy donors. The primer mix had 60 Vbeta and 13 Jbeta primers. Sequencing was performed with immunoSEQ multiplex PCR; in TCRdb, only in-frame clones are kept and a portion is missing. The sample yields about 180,000 clones, roughly four fifths seen once. V trimming: 5 bases; J trimming: 3 bases; junction bases outside the gene matches: 9. The CDR3 covers 15 residues. Germline assignment: CDR1 LNHDA and CDR2 SQIVND (reference sequence). This TCR was recovered from a man aged 18 to 29 in good health and CMV-seronegative. The rearrangement links TRBV19 to TRBJ2-7; 8 nucleotides line up with TRBD1. The material sequenced was PBMCs. For the CDR3, the DNA is TGTGCCAGTAGTCCCCGGGACAGGCCGGGCTACGAGCAGTACTTC. This sequence encodes CASSPRDRPGYEQYF.